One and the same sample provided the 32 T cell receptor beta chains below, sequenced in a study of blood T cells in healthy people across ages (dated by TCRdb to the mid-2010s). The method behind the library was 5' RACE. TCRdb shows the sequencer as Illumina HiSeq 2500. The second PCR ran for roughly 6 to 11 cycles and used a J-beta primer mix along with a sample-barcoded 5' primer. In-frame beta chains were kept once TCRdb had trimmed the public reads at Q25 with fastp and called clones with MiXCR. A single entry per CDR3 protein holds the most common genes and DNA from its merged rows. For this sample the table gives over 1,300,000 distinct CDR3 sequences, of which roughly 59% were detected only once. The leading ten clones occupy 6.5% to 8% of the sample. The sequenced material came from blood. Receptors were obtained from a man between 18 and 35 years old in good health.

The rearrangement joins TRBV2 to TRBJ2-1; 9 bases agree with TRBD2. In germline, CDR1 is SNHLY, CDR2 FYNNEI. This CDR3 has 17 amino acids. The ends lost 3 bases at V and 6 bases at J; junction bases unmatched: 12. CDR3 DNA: TGTGCCAGCAGTGAGGACTTAGCGGGAGTAATGAGCAATGAGCAGTTCTTC. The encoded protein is CASSEDLAGVMSNEQFF. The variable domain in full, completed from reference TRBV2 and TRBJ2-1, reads EPEVTQTPSHQVTQMGQEVILRCVPISNHLYFYWYRQILGQKVEFLVSFYNNEISEKSEIFDDQFSVERPDGSNFTLKIRSTKLEDSAMYFCASSEDLAGVMSNEQFFGPGTRLTVL.

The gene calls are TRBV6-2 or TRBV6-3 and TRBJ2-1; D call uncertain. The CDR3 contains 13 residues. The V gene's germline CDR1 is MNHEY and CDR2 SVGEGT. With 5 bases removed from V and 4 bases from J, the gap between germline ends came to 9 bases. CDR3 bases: TGTGCCAGCAGTCACCCCCATTACAATGAGCAGTTCTTC. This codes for CASSHPHYNEQFF.

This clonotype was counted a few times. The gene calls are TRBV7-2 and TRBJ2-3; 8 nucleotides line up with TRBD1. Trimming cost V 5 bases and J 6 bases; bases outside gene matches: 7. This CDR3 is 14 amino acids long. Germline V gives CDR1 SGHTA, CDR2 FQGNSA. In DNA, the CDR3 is TGTGCCAGCAGCCCGGGACAGGAAGCCGATACGCAGTATTTT. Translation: CASSPGQEADTQYF.

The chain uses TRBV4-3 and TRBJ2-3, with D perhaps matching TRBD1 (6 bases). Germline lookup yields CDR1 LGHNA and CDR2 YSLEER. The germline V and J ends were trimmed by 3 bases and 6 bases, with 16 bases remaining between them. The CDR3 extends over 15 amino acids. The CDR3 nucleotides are TGCGCCAGCAGCCACACTACAGGGTGGAGGGATACGCAGTATTTT. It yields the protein CASSHTTGWRDTQYF.

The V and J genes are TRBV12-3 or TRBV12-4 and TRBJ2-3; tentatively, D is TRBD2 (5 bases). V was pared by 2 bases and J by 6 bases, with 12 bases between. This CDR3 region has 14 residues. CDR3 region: CASSLTGRRDTQYF. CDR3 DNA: TGTGCCAGCAGTTTAACGGGGAGACGGGATACGCAGTATTTT.

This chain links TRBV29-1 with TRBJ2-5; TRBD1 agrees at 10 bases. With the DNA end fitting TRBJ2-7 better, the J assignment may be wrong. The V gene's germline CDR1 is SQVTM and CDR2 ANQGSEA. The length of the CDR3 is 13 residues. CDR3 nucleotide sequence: TGCAGCGTTGGGGACAGGGGCAGGCACGAGCAGTACTTC. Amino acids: CSVGDRGRHEQYF.

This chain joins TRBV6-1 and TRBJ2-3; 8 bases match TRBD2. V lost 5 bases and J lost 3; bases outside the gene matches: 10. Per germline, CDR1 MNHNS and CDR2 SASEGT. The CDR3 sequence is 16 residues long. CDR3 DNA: TGTGCCAGCAGTCTCCCGGGGGGGTCCTCTACAGATACGCAGTATTTT. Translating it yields CASSLPGGSSTDTQYF.

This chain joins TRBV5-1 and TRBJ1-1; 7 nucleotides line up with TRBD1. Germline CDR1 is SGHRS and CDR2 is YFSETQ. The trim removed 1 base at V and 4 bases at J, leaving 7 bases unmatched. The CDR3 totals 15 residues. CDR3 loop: CASSLIQGQSTEAFF. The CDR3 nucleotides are TGCGCCAGCAGCTTGATACAGGGACAGAGCACTGAAGCTTTCTTT.

This CDR3 is CASSDSVAGTIDHGELFF. DNA for the CDR3: TGCGCCAGCAGTGATTCAGTTGCCGGGACAATTGATCACGGGGAGCTGTTTTTT. The rearrangement uses TRBV10-2 and TRBJ2-2, with D perhaps TRBD1 (6 bases). The CDR3 contains 18 residues. The germline gives CDR1 WSHSY, CDR2 SAAADI. V gave up 3 bases and J gave up 7 bases, with 24 bases separating them.

DNA for the CDR3: TGCAGTGCGCCAGGCCAAGATACGCAGTATTTT. Protein product: CSAPGQDTQYF. The rearrangement links TRBV20-1 to TRBJ2-3; D unclear. V was clipped by 6 bases and J by 5 bases, with 9 bases between them. The length of the CDR3 is 11 residues. Germline V gene lookup returns CDR1 DFQATT and CDR2 SNEGSKA (reference sequence).

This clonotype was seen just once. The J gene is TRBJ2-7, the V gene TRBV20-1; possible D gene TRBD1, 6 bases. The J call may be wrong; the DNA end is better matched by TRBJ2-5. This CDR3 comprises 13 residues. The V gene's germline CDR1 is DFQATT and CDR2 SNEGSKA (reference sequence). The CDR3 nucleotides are TGCAGTGCTAGGAGTCCAGGGGAAGAGACCCAGTACTTC. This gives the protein CSARSPGEETQYF.

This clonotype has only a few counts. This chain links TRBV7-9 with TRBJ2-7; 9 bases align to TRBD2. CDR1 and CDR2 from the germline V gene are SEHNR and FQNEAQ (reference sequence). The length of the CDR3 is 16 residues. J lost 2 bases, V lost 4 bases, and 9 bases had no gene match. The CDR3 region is CASSSKSGGLPYEQYF. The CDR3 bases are TGTGCCAGCAGCTCTAAGAGCGGGGGGCTTCCCTACGAGCAGTACTTC. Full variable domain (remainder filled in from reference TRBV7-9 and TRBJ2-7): DTGVSQNPRHKITKRGQNVTFRCDPISEHNRLYWYRQTLGQGPEFLTYFQNEAQLEKSRLLSDRFSAERPKGSFSTLEIQRTEQGDSAMYLCASSSKSGGLPYEQYFGPGTRLTVT.

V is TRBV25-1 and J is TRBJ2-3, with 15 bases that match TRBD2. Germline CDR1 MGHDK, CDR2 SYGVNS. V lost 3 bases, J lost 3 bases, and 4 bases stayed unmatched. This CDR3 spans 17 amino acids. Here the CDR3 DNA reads TGTGCCAGCAGTGAGCCCGGGACTAGCGGGAGGACAGATACGCAGTATTTT. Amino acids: CASSEPGTSGRTDTQYF. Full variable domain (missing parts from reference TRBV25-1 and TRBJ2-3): EADIYQTPRYLVIGTGKKITLECSQTMGHDKMYWYQQDPGMELHLIHYSYGVNSTEKGDLSSESTVSRIRTEHFPLTLESARPSHTSQYLCASSEPGTSGRTDTQYFGPGTRLTVL.

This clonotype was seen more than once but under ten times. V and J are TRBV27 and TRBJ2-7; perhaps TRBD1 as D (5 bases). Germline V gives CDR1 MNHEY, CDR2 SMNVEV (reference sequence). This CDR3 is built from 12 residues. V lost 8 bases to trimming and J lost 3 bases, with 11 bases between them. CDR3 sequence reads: CASGAVLYEQYF. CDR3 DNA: TGTGCCAGCGGGGCCGTCCTCTACGAGCAGTACTTC.

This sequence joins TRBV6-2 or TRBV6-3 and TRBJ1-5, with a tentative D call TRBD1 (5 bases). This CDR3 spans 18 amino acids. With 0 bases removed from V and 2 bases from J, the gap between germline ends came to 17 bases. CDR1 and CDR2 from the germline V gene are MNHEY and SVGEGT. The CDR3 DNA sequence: TGTGCCAGCAGTTACTCCTCGTTAATCGACAGCCGCAATCAGCCCCAGCATTTT. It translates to CASSYSSLIDSRNQPQHF.

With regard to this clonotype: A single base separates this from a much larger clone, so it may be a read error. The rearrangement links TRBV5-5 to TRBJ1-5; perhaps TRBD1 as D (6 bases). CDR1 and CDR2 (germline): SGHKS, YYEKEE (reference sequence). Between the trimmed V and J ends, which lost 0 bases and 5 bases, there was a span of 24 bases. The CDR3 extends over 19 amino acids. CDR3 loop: CASSLGGKAGAFKHQPQHF. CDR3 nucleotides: TGTGCCAGCAGCTTGGGGGGCAAGGCAGGGGCCTTCAAACATCAGCCCCAGCATTTT.

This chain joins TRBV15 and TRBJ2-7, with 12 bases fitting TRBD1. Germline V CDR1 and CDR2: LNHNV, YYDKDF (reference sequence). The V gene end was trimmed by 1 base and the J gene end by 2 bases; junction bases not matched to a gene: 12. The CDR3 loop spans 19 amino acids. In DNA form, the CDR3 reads TGTGCCACCAGCAGAGTTGGGACAGGGGGCAAAGGCTTAACCTACGAGCAGTACTTC. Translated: CATSRVGTGGKGLTYEQYF.

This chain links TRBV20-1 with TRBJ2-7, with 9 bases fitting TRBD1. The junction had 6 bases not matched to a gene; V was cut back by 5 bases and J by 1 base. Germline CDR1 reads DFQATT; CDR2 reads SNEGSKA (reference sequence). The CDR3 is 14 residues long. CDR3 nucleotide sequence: TGCAGTGCTTCTGACAGGGGGTCGTCCTACGAGCAGTACTTC. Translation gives CSASDRGSSYEQYF.

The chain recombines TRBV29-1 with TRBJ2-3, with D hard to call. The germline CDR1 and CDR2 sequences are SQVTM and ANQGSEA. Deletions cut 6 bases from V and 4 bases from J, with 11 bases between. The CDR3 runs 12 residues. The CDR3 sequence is CSVEVIADTQYF. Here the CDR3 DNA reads TGCAGCGTCGAGGTAATCGCAGATACGCAGTATTTT.

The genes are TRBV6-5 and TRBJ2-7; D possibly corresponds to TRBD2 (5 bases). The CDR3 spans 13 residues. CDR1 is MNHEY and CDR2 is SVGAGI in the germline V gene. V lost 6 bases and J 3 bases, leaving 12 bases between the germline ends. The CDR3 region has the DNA TGTGCCAGCAGGATCAAAACTAGCTACGAGCAGTACTTC. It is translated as CASRIKTSYEQYF.

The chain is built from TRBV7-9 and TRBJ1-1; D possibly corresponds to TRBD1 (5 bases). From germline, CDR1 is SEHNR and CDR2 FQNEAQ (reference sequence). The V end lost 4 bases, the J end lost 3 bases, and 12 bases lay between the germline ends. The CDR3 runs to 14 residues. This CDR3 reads CASSSTDRHTEAFF. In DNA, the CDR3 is TGTGCCAGCAGCTCAACCGACAGACACACTGAAGCTTTCTTT. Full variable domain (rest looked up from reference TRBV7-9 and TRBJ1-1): DTGVSQNPRHKITKRGQNVTFRCDPISEHNRLYWYRQTLGQGPEFLTYFQNEAQLEKSRLLSDRFSAERPKGSFSTLEIQRTEQGDSAMYLCASSSTDRHTEAFFGQGTRLTVV.

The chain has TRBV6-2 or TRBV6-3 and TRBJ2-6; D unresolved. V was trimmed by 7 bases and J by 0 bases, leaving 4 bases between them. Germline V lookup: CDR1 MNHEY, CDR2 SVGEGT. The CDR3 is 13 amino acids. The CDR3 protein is CASMYSGANVLTF. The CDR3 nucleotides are TGTGCCAGCATGTACTCTGGGGCCAACGTCCTGACTTTC.

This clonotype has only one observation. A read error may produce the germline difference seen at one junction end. The CDR3 bases are TGCAGTGCTAGGGGAACATCAACCCCCTATGGCCACACCTTC. Translation: CSARGTSTPYGHTF. The chain has TRBV20-1 and TRBJ1-2, with D unresolved. Per the germline V gene, CDR1 is DFQATT and CDR2 is SNEGSKA (reference sequence). The CDR3 is made up of 14 amino acids.

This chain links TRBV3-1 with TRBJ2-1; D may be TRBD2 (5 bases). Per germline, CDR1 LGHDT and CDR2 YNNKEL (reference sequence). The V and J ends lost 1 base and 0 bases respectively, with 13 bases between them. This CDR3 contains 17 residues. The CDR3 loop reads CASSQAPGKGSYNEQFF. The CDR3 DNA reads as TGTGCCAGCAGCCAAGCGCCGGGGAAGGGCTCCTACAATGAGCAGTTCTTC.

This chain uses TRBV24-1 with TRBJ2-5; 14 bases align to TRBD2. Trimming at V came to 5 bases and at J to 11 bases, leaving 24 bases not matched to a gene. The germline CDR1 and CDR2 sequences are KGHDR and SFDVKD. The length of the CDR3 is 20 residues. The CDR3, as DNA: TGTGCCACCAGTGTTTGGGGGTCAGCCCAACAACCGGGACTAGCGGGAGAGCAGTACTTC. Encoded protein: CATSVWGSAQQPGLAGEQYF.

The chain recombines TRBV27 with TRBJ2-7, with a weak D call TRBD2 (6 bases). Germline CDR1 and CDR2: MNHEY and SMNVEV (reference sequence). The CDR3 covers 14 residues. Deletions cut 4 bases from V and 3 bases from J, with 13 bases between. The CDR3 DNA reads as TGTGCCAGCAGTTCCACCGGGAGCCGCTACGAGCAGTACTTC. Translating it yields CASSSTGSRYEQYF.

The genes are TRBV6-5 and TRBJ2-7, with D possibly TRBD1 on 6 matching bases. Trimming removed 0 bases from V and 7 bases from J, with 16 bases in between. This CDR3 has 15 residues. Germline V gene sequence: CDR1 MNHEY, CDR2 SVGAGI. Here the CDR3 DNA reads TGTGCCAGCAGTTACTCGCAGGGACAATACAATGAGCAGTACTTC. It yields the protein CASSYSQGQYNEQYF.

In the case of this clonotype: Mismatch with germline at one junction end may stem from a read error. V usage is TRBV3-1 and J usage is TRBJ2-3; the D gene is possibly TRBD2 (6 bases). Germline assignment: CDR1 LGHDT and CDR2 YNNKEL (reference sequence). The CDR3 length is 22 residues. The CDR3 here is CTSSQDRPAVAGLSSGTDTQYF. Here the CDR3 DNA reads TGTACCAGCAGCCAAGATCGGCCGGCGGTGGCGGGACTCTCGTCGGGCACAGATACGCAGTATTTT.

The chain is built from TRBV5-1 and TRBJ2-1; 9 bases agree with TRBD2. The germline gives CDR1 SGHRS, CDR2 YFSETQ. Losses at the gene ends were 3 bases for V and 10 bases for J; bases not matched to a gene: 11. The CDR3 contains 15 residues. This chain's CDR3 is CASSSTGTSLGEQFF. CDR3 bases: TGCGCCAGCAGCTCAACCGGGACTAGCTTGGGGGAGCAGTTCTTC.

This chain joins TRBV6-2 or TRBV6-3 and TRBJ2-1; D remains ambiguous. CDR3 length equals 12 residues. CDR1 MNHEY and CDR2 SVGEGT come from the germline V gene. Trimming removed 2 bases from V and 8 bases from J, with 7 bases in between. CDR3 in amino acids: CASSYPVDEQFF. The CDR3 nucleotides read TGTGCCAGCAGTTACCCAGTGGATGAGCAGTTCTTC.

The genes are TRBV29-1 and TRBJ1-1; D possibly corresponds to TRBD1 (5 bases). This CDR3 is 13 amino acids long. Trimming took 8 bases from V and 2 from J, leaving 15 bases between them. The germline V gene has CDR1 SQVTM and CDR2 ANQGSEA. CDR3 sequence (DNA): TGCAGCCCCACCCCAGGGAGAAACACTGAAGCTTTCTTT. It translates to CSPTPGRNTEAFF.

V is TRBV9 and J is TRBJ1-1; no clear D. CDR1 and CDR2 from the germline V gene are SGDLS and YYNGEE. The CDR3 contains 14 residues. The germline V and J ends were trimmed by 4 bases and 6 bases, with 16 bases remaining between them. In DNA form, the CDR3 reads TGTGCCAGCAGCCCTTCCCTAGGGCGTCCTGAAGCTTTCTTT. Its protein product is CASSPSLGRPEAFF.